The 27 T cell receptor beta chains in this list originate from one sample, sequenced in a study of blood T cell repertoires in COVID-19. Here immunoSEQ multiplex PCR was the method, and the copy in TCRdb shows in-frame clones only, minus some. The repertoire holds some 230,000 clones, with 86% as singletons. What was sequenced was peripheral blood. The receptors originated from a young man who had recovered from COVID-19.

The chain is built from TRBV5-4 and TRBJ2-2, with D possibly TRBD1 on 6 matching bases. Trimming cost V 3 bases and J 6 bases, with 9 bases left between them. Germline values: CDR1 SGHNT, CDR2 YYREEE (reference sequence). The CDR3 totals 13 residues. The CDR3 bases are TGTGCCAGCAGCTCCGAGGGGGCCGGGGAGCTGTTTTTT. This encodes CASSSEGAGELFF. The entire variable domain, with the rest obtained from reference TRBV5-4 and TRBJ2-2, is as follows: ETGVTQSPTHLIKTRGQQVTLRCSSQSGHNTVSWYQQALGQGPQFIFQYYREEENGRGNFPPRFSGLQFPNYSSELNVNALELDDSALYLCASSSEGAGELFFGEGSRLTVL.

V is TRBV5-1 and J is TRBJ2-2; possible D gene TRBD1, 5 bases. This CDR3 has 13 amino acids. V lost 9 bases and J 3 bases, leaving 12 bases between the germline ends. Per the germline V gene, CDR1 is SGHRS and CDR2 is YFSETQ. CDR3 loop: CATTDSHTGELFF. CDR3 coding DNA: TGCGCCACCACCGACAGTCACACCGGGGAGCTGTTTTTT.

This chain joins TRBV6-5 and TRBJ1-2; 7 bases match TRBD1. CDR1 MNHEY and CDR2 SVGAGI come from the germline V gene. Unmatched junction bases numbered 10, after V lost 7 bases and J lost 5 bases. CDR3 size: 14 residues. Here the CDR3 reads CASNRQGGRYGYTF. As DNA, the CDR3 is TGTGCCAGCAACCGTCAGGGGGGACGGTATGGCTACACCTTC.

A single count supports this clone. The chain has TRBV27 and TRBJ1-5; D is uncertain. The CDR3 spans 15 residues. The V end was cut by 2 bases, the J end by 0 bases, with 8 bases between. In germline, CDR1 is MNHEY, CDR2 SMNVEV (reference sequence). The DNA for the CDR3 is TGTGCCAGCAGTTTAACAGCTTATAGCAATCAGCCCCAGCATTTT. Encoded protein: CASSLTAYSNQPQHF.

This chain links TRBV3-1 (or the pseudogene TRBV3-2) with TRBJ1-2; perhaps TRBD1 as D (5 bases). CDR1 is LGHDT, CDR2 YNNKEL, per germline (reference sequence). The CDR3 is made up of 14 amino acids. Trimming took 0 bases from V and 8 from J, leaving 13 bases between them. CDR3 DNA sequence: TGTGCCAGCAGCCAAGAAGGCGGGGGGGTAGGCTACACCTTC. Amino acids: CASSQEGGGVGYTF.

The V call is TRBV7-2, the J call TRBJ2-2, with TRBD1 as a possible D gene (6 bases). Germline V gene data show CDR1 as SGHTA and CDR2 as FQGNSA. Trimming took off 5 bases at V and 3 bases at J, with 16 bases between the two ends. CDR3 size: 16 residues. The CDR3: CASSTLRGFHTGELFF. The CDR3 DNA reads as TGTGCCAGCAGCACCTTGAGGGGGTTTCACACCGGGGAGCTGTTTTTT.

The chain joins TRBV11-3 to TRBJ2-7; D is unresolved. CDR3 length: 13 amino acids. V was cut by 3 bases and J by 4 bases, with 10 bases left in between. Germline CDR1 reads SGHNT; CDR2 reads YENEEA. The CDR3 nucleotides are TGTGCCAGCAGCTTTTTCCTCGGGTACGAGCAGTACTTC. Its protein product is CASSFFLGYEQYF.

The V gene is TRBV29-1, the J gene TRBJ2-7; tentative D call: TRBD1 (6 bases). Germline loops: CDR1 SQVTM, CDR2 ANQGSEA. This CDR3 comprises 11 residues. V was clipped by 5 bases and J by 1 base, with 6 bases between them. The CDR3 spells CSVRGSYEQYF. For the CDR3, the DNA is TGCAGCGTTAGGGGGTCCTACGAGCAGTACTTC.

CDR3 in DNA: TGTGCCAGCAGCTTAGGACGGCTAGCGGGGGGGCGGGAGACCCAGTACTTC. Amino acids: CASSLGRLAGGRETQYF. V and J are TRBV7-7 and TRBJ2-5; 12 positions match TRBD2. This CDR3 comprises 17 residues. Germline V gene lookup returns CDR1 SSHAT and CDR2 FNYEAQ (reference sequence). V shed 1 base and J 5 bases; nucleotides not matched to a gene: 8.

Ten or more counts support this clone. The chain couples TRBV6-5 to TRBJ2-7, with D possibly TRBD1 on 6 matching bases. CDR1 is MNHEY and CDR2 is SVGAGI in the germline V gene. Trimming removed 6 bases from V and 2 bases from J, with 14 bases in between. The CDR3 spans 14 residues. CDR3 coding DNA: TGTGCCAGCAGGAACAGGGAAGTTCCCTACGAGCAGTACTTC. Protein: CASRNREVPYEQYF.

The chain joins TRBV18 to TRBJ2-6, with TRBD1 matching 8 bases. The CDR3 contains 17 residues. J was trimmed by 2 bases and V by 6 bases; bases with no gene match: 9. The germline CDR1 and CDR2 sequences are KGHSH and LQKENI. The CDR3 DNA is TGTGCCAGCTCCAGACAGGGGAAAGGGGCTGGGGCCAACGTCCTGACTTTC. As protein: CASSRQGKGAGANVLTF.

The gene calls are TRBV6-4 and TRBJ1-5, with 9 nucleotides matching TRBD1. V shed 6 bases and J 2 bases; nucleotides not matched to a gene: 2. The CDR3 length is 14 residues. CDR1 and CDR2 from the germline V gene are MRHNA and SNTAGT. The CDR3: CASRQGAGNQPQHF. CDR3 in DNA: TGTGCCAGCAGACAGGGGGCGGGCAATCAGCCCCAGCATTTT.

The V and J genes are TRBV10-1 and TRBJ2-3; tentative D call: TRBD2 (6 bases). There are 14 residues in the CDR3. V was trimmed by 4 bases and J by 5 bases, leaving 13 bases between them. Germline CDR1 and CDR2: WNHNN and SYGVQD (reference sequence). The CDR3 loop is CASSVGLPQDTQYF. The CDR3 DNA follows: TGCGCCAGCAGTGTGGGACTCCCTCAAGATACGCAGTATTTT.

The genes are TRBV4-3 and TRBJ2-3; unclear D gene. V was clipped by 2 bases and J by 2 bases, with 8 bases between them. CDR3 size: 14 residues. CDR1 is LGHNA, CDR2 YSLEER, per germline. The CDR3 region has the DNA TGCGCCAGCAGCCAACAGGTTGCCACAGATACGCAGTATTTT. Translating gives CASSQQVATDTQYF.

V usage is TRBV3-1 (or the pseudogene TRBV3-2) and J usage is TRBJ2-7; D is ambiguous. V lost 4 bases to trimming and J lost 4 bases, with 20 bases between them. Germline V gives CDR1 LGHDT, CDR2 YNNKEL (reference sequence). This CDR3 has 16 amino acids. CDR3 in amino acids: CASSPLALRPLYEQYF. The CDR3 DNA sequence: TGTGCCAGCAGCCCCTTAGCTCTACGGCCCCTTTACGAGCAGTACTTC.

The chain employs TRBV12-3 or TRBV12-4 and TRBJ1-2; no clear D gene. The CDR3 has 13 residues. The germline V and J ends were trimmed by 3 bases and 3 bases, with 8 bases remaining between them. The CDR3 DNA reads TGTGCCAGCAGTTTTATCAGTCACTATGGCTACACCTTC. This translates into CASSFISHYGYTF.

V and J are TRBV4-3 and TRBJ1-1; no definite D call. Germline V CDR1 and CDR2: LGHNA, YSLEER. Trimming pared 0 bases from V and 11 bases from J, leaving 13 bases between. This CDR3 spans 13 amino acids. CDR3 loop: CASSQDPGMTAFF. The CDR3, as DNA: TGCGCCAGCAGCCAAGATCCGGGGATGACTGCTTTCTTT.

The chain employs TRBV18 and TRBJ2-2, with 10 bases that match TRBD2. CDR3 size: 17 residues. Losses at the gene ends were 1 base for V and 5 bases for J; bases not matched to a gene: 7. Germline CDR1 is KGHSH and CDR2 is LQKENI. This chain's CDR3 is CASSPQPLAGFTGELFF. CDR3 DNA sequence: TGTGCCAGCTCACCACAACCACTAGCGGGGTTTACCGGGGAGCTGTTTTTT.

V and J are TRBV18 and TRBJ2-3; 7 nucleotides agree with TRBD2. The CDR3 extends over 12 amino acids. The ends lost 6 bases at V and 5 bases at J; junction bases unmatched: 2. CDR1 and CDR2 from the germline V gene are KGHSH and LQKENI. The CDR3 spells CASSAGEDTQYF. The CDR3 DNA reads TGTGCCAGCTCTGCGGGGGAAGATACGCAGTATTTT.

The chain links TRBV4-3 to TRBJ2-1; the D is unclear. The germline CDR1 and CDR2 sequences are LGHNA and YSLEER. The CDR3 consists of 14 residues. Deletions cut 0 bases from V and 4 bases from J, with 7 bases between. The CDR3 DNA reads as TGCGCCAGCAGCCAAGAGCAGTCTTACAATGAGCAGTTCTTC. Translated, it gives CASSQEQSYNEQFF.

V usage is TRBV12-3 or TRBV12-4 and J usage is TRBJ2-1; D might be TRBD2 (6 bases). This CDR3 has 13 residues. V was cut by 4 bases and J by 9 bases, with 13 bases left in between. The chain's CDR3 is CASSWREVGEQFF. CDR3 in DNA: TGTGCCAGCAGTTGGAGGGAAGTGGGTGAGCAGTTCTTC.

This rearrangement joins TRBV12-5 to TRBJ2-3, with D possibly being TRBD2 (6 bases). V dropped 7 bases and J dropped 3 bases, with 8 bases sitting between them. The length of the CDR3 is 12 residues. Germline values: CDR1 LGHNT, CDR2 FRNRAP. The CDR3 nucleotides read TGTGCTAGTGCGGCGGGGACAGATACGCAGTATTTT. Protein product: CASAAGTDTQYF.

The J gene is TRBJ2-5, the V gene TRBV15; TRBD2 might be the D (6 bases). This CDR3 has 17 amino acids. V was trimmed by 5 bases and J by 4 bases, leaving 23 bases between them. CDR1 and CDR2 from the germline V gene are LNHNV and YYDKDF (reference sequence). This chain's CDR3 is CATSETLSGVDGETQYF. The CDR3 DNA follows: TGTGCCACCAGCGAAACATTATCGGGGGTTGACGGAGAGACCCAGTACTTC.

The chain recombines TRBV27 with TRBJ1-6; perhaps TRBD1 as D (5 bases). V lost 2 bases to trimming and J lost 5 bases, with 13 bases between them. The CDR3 has 16 residues. Per the germline V gene, CDR1 is MNHEY and CDR2 is SMNVEV (reference sequence). CDR3 sequence (DNA): TGTGCCAGCAGTTTACGCCGGGGGGTGAATAATTCACCCCTCCACTTT. As protein: CASSLRRGVNNSPLHF.

This rearrangement joins TRBV7-2 to TRBJ2-1; 13 nucleotides agree with TRBD2. The V segment lost 6 bases and the J segment 6 bases; nucleotides outside the gene matches: 5. From germline, CDR1 is SGHTA and CDR2 FQGNSA. The length of the CDR3 is 15 residues. CDR3: CASRLTSGGFNEQFF. The CDR3 nucleotides are TGTGCCAGCAGGCTGACTAGCGGGGGGTTCAATGAGCAGTTCTTC.

This clone was seen only a few times. The chain uses TRBV4-1 and TRBJ2-3; D may be TRBD2 (7 bases). The CDR3 contains 14 residues. Trimming took 6 bases from V and 2 from J, leaving 12 bases between them. From germline, CDR1 is MGHRA and CDR2 YSYEKL. The DNA for the CDR3 is TGCGCCAGCAGAGAGGGGGGGATCACAGATACGCAGTATTTT. It encodes CASREGGITDTQYF.

In its sample, this clone was seen once. The V call is TRBV25-1, the J call TRBJ1-1, with TRBD1 matching over 10 bases. The CDR3 totals 17 residues. Germline V CDR1 and CDR2: MGHDK, SYGVNS. V shed 2 bases, J shed 0 bases, and the junction held 6 bases outside the gene matches. The CDR3 reads CASSEIGQGVVNTEAFF. The DNA for the CDR3 is TGTGCCAGCAGTGAAATCGGACAGGGGGTAGTGAACACTGAAGCTTTCTTT.